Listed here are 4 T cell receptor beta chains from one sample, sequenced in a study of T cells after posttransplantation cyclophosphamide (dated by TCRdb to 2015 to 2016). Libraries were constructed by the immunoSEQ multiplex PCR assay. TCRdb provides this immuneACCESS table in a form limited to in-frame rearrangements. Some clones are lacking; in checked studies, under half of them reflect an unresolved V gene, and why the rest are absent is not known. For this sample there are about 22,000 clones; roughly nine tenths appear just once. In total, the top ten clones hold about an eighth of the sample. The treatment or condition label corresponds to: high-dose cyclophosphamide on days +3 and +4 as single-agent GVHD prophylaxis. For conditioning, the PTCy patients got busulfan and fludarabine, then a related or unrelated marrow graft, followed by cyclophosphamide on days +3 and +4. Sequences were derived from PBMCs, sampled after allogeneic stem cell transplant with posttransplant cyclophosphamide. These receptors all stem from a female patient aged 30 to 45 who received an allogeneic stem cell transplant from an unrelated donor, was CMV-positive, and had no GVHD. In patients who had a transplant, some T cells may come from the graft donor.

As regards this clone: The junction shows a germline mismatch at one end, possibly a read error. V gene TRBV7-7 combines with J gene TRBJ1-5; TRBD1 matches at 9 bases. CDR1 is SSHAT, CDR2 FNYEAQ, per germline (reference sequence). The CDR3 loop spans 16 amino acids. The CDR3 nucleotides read TGTGCTAGCAGCTTAGGAAGGACAGGGGAAAATCAGCCCCAGCATTTT. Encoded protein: CASSLGRTGENQPQHF.

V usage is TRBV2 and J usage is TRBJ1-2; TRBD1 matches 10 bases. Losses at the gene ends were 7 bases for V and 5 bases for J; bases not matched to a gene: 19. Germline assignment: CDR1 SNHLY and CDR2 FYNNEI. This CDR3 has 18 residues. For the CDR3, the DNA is TGTGCCAGCATGAATGTTGGACAGGGGGGACAGTCTGGGTATGGCTACACCTTC. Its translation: CASMNVGQGGQSGYGYTF. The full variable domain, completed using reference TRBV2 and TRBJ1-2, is EPEVTQTPSHQVTQMGQEVILRCVPISNHLYFYWYRQILGQKVEFLVSFYNNEISEKSEIFDDQFSVERPDGSNFTLKIRSTKLEDSAMYFCASMNVGQGGQSGYGYTFGSGTRLTVV.

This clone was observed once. This CDR3 is CASSQQGPSNQPQHF. As DNA, the CDR3 is TGCGCCAGCAGTCAACAGGGCCCTAGCAATCAGCCCCAGCATTTT. This chain joins TRBV4-1 and TRBJ1-5, with a tentative D call TRBD1 (6 bases). The length of the CDR3 is 15 residues. The V gene's germline CDR1 is MGHRA and CDR2 YSYEKL. V shed 6 bases and J shed 0 bases, with 12 bases lying between them.

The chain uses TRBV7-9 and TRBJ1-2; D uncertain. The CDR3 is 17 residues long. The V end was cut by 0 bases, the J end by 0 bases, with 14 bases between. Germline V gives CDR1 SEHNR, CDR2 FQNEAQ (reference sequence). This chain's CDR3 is CASSLARWAGPNYGYTF. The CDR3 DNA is TGTGCCAGCAGCTTAGCGCGTTGGGCAGGCCCTAACTATGGCTACACCTTC.